This T cell receptor beta chain emerged from a study of technical replicates of blood from a few donors. Measured with immunoSEQ multiplex PCR; TCRdb has only the in-frame clones, and not every one. The profile shows 55,000 to 65,000 clones, 65% to 90% of them singletons. J lost 8 bases, V lost 8 bases, and 12 bases had no gene match. The CDR3 covers 14 residues. Per germline, CDR1 SQVTM and CDR2 ANQGSEA. The sequenced material came from PBMCs. The clonotype was recovered from a human donor in good health. Some clones in this sample may be carry-over from other donors' samples. This rearrangement joins TRBV29-1 to TRBJ2-1; 10 bases line up with TRBD2. Here the CDR3 DNA reads TGCAGCCCCGGGGGGCTAGCGGGAGTCGATGAGCAGTTCTTC. Its translation: CSPGGLAGVDEQFF.